This entry lists 12 T cell receptor beta chains sequenced from one sample in a study of circulating CD8 cells and anti-PD-1 response in melanoma. Four subsets defined by PD-1 and/or TIGIT were sorted from live CD3+CD8+TCRalphabeta+ cells. Each library started from 15 ng of total RNA using the QIAseq Immune Repertoire TCR panel. MiXCR, run by TCRdb on the reads, gives a single entry per CDR3 protein. The repertoire includes nearly 500 distinct CDR3 sequences, 7.5% to 10% of them detected once, and more than 30% sits in the top ten. The sample was CD8+ T cells from PBMCs, taken at baseline or after one month of anti-PD-1 therapy (not recorded which). These receptors were collected from a human donor with melanoma.

This clonotype is medium-sized (0.01 to 0.1%). The chain links TRBV20-1 to TRBJ1-6, with a weak D call TRBD1 (5 bases). V was cut by 0 bases and J by 7 bases, with 16 bases left in between. Germline CDR1 reads DFQATT; CDR2 reads SNEGSKA (reference sequence). This CDR3 is 16 amino acids long. The CDR3 here is CSARDPLGTLNSPLHF. DNA for the CDR3: TGCAGTGCTAGAGACCCCCTCGGGACCCTGAATTCACCCCTCCACTTT.

Relative to its sample, this clonotype is large. The V and J genes are TRBV27 and TRBJ2-1; D is uncertain. The CDR3 spans 12 residues. Trimming removed 2 bases at V and 6 bases at J, with 5 bases between. The germline V gene encodes CDR1 MNHEY and CDR2 SMNVEV (reference sequence). In DNA form, the CDR3 reads TGTGCCAGCAGTTTAAGTGGCAATGAGCAGTTCTTC. Its translation: CASSLSGNEQFF.

Relative to its sample, this clonotype is large. The J gene is TRBJ2-2, the V gene TRBV4-3; 7 bases map to TRBD2. V lost 4 bases to trimming and J lost 5 bases; unmatched junction nucleotides: 10. Germline CDR1 LGHNA, CDR2 YSLEER. The CDR3 contains 16 residues. DNA for the CDR3: TGCGCCAGCAGCCCCCCGGTAGCGGGTATTACCGGGGAGCTGTTTTTT. It translates to CASSPPVAGITGELFF.

This clonotype is judged medium-sized (0.01 to 0.1%). This rearrangement joins TRBV10-3 to TRBJ1-5; no definite D call. V lost 3 bases to trimming and J lost 4 bases, with 7 bases between them. CDR1 and CDR2 from the germline V gene are ENHRY and SYGVKD. The CDR3 length is 13 residues. The CDR3 DNA is TGTGCCATCAGTGAAATAGGAAATCAGCCCCAGCATTTT. Translating it yields CAISEIGNQPQHF.

This clonotype is labeled as medium-sized. Likely a read error: the CDR3 ends without its conserved phenylalanine or tryptophan. Because the CDR3's place on the DNA is in doubt, the DNA is left out and the CDR3 is given as listed by TCRdb. The CDR3 sequence: CSASKRDTVI. The chain couples TRBV20-1 to TRBJ1-1; the tabulated D call, TRBD1, remains unverified against the DNA. CDR1 is DFQATT and CDR2 is SNEGSKA in the germline V gene (reference sequence). Both ends counted, the CDR3 spans 10 residues.

This clonotype has only a few counts. The chain is built from TRBV2 and TRBJ1-1; 9 bases map to TRBD1. After removal of 5 bases from V and 0 bases from J, the junction contained 4 bases not matched to a gene. The CDR3 sequence is 15 residues long. The germline V gene has CDR1 SNHLY and CDR2 FYNNEI. CDR3 coding DNA: TGTGCCAGCAGTATGGGACAGGGAATGAACACTGAAGCTTTCTTT. This encodes CASSMGQGMNTEAFF. Full variable domain (rest looked up from reference TRBV2 and TRBJ1-1): EPEVTQTPSHQVTQMGQEVILRCVPISNHLYFYWYRQILGQKVEFLVSFYNNEISEKSEIFDDQFSVERPDGSNFTLKIRSTKLEDSAMYFCASSMGQGMNTEAFFGQGTRLTVV.

By proportion, this clonotype is large. V is TRBV7-2 and J is TRBJ1-6; no definite D call. Germline V gene lookup returns CDR1 SGHTA and CDR2 FQGNSA. V was shortened by 4 bases and J by 0 bases, with 10 bases between the two germline ends. The CDR3 spans 16 residues. CDR3 in DNA: TGTGCCAGCAGCTCCCCGACTCGCTCCTATAATTCACCCCTCCACTTT. Translating gives CASSSPTRSYNSPLHF. Drawing the rest from reference TRBV7-2 and TRBJ1-6, the complete variable domain is GAGVSQSPSNKVTEKGKDVELRCDPISGHTALYWYRQSLGQGLEFLIYFQGNSAPDKSGLPSDRFSAERTGGSVSTLTIQRTQQEDSAVYLCASSSPTRSYNSPLHFGNGTRLTVT.

By sample fraction, this clonotype is large (0.1 to 1%). This chain uses TRBV7-2 with TRBJ2-7, with 8 nucleotides matching TRBD2. CDR3 size: 14 residues. Trimming took 5 bases from V and 7 from J; bases not matched to a gene: 10. The germline gives CDR1 SGHTA, CDR2 FQGNSA. This chain's CDR3 is CASSSGGRGDEQYF. The CDR3 bases are TGTGCCAGCAGCAGCGGGGGCCGGGGGGATGAGCAGTACTTC.

This clonotype is deemed medium-sized. This chain joins TRBV7-6 and TRBJ2-3; TRBD2 matches at 12 bases. The germline CDR1 and CDR2 sequences are SGHVS and FNYEAQ. V shed 5 bases, J shed 4 bases, and the junction held 10 bases outside the gene matches. The CDR3 has 17 residues. The CDR3 is CASSLRLAGVWSDTQYF. In nucleotides, the CDR3 is TGTGCCAGCAGCCTACGACTAGCGGGGGTCTGGTCAGATACGCAGTATTTT.

This clonotype counts as large. The rearrangement links TRBV2 to TRBJ2-1, with D unclear. The V and J ends lost 4 bases and 4 bases respectively, with 8 bases between them. CDR1 and CDR2 from the germline V gene are SNHLY and FYNNEI. There are 13 residues in the CDR3. The CDR3 protein is CASSGPSYNEQFF. The DNA for the CDR3 is TGTGCCAGCAGTGGTCCCTCTTACAATGAGCAGTTCTTC. The full variable domain, its missing parts supplied by reference TRBV2 and TRBJ2-1, is EPEVTQTPSHQVTQMGQEVILRCVPISNHLYFYWYRQILGQKVEFLVSFYNNEISEKSEIFDDQFSVERPDGSNFTLKIRSTKLEDSAMYFCASSGPSYNEQFFGPGTRLTVL.

This clonotype is labeled large. The chain has TRBV7-3 and TRBJ2-3; 8 bases line up with TRBD1. V lost 2 bases and J lost 5; bases outside the gene matches: 6. The germline CDR1 and CDR2 sequences are SGHTA and FQGTGA. The CDR3 runs to 15 residues. CDR3 sequence reads: CASSLLTGAEDTQYF. For the CDR3, the DNA is TGTGCCAGCAGCTTACTGACAGGGGCGGAAGATACGCAGTATTTT.

This clonotype is medium-sized in the sample. The V and J genes are TRBV20-1 and TRBJ2-7; 7 nucleotides line up with TRBD1. The germline V gene encodes CDR1 DFQATT and CDR2 SNEGSKA (reference sequence). The CDR3 totals 13 residues. The J segment lost 3 bases and the V segment lost 4 bases, leaving 6 bases of the junction unmatched. CDR3 residues: CSATRTGDYEQYF. The DNA for the CDR3 is TGCAGTGCTACACGCACAGGGGACTACGAGCAGTACTTC.